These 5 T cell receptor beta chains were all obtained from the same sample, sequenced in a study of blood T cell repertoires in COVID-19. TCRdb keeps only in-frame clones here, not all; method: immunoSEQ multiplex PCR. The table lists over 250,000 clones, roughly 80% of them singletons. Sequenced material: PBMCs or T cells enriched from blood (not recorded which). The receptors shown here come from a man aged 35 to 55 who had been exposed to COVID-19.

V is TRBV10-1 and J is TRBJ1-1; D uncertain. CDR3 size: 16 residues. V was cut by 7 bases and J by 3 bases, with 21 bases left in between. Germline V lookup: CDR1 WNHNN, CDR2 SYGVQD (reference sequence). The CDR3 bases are TGCGCCAGCAATCGGGGAACCGGACTGCAGCACACTGAAGCTTTCTTT. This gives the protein CASNRGTGLQHTEAFF.

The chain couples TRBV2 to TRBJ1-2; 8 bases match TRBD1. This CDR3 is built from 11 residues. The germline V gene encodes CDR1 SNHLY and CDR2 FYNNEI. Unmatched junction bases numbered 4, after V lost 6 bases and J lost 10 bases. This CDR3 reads CASRGQGVYTF. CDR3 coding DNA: TGTGCCAGCAGAGGACAGGGAGTCTACACCTTC.

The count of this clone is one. The CDR3 DNA reads TGTGCCATCAGGGTAGCGGGAGTAAAAGACACCGGGGAGCTGTTTTTT. Amino acids: CAIRVAGVKDTGELFF. The chain combines TRBV10-3 with TRBJ2-2; 9 positions agree with TRBD2. Trimming at V came to 6 bases and at J to 3 bases, leaving 8 bases not matched to a gene. CDR1 and CDR2 from the germline V gene are ENHRY and SYGVKD. The CDR3 runs to 16 residues.

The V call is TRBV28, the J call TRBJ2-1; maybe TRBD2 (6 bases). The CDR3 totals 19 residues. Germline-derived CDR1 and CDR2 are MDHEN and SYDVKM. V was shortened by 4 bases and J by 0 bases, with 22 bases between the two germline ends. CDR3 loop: CASSSFLGRDIISYNEQFF. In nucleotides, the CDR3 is TGTGCCAGCAGTTCCTTCCTGGGGCGGGATATTATCTCCTACAATGAGCAGTTCTTC.

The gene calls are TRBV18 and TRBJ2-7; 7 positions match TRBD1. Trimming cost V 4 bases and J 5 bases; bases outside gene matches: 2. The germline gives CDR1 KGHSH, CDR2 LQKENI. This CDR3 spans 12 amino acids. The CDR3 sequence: CASSRTGDEQYF. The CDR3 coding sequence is TGTGCCAGCTCACGTACAGGGGACGAGCAGTACTTC.